The 10 T cell receptor beta chains below were found in one sample sequenced in a study of shared clonotypes between healthy human individuals. Sequencing was performed with immunoSEQ multiplex PCR; in TCRdb, only in-frame clones are kept and a portion is missing. The profile shows roughly 660,000 clones, about nine tenths of them singletons. The specimen sequenced was memory CD8+ T cells from PBMCs. Indicated subset: CD45RO+ cells pooled with CCR7-negative TemRA cells. Receptors originate from a man between 18 and 29 years old in good health. Some clones in this sample may be carry-over from other donors' samples.

The V call is TRBV14, the J call TRBJ1-1; the D is unclear. This CDR3 contains 12 residues. Trimming cost V 3 bases and J 3 bases, with 5 bases left between them. Germline loops: CDR1 SGHDN, CDR2 FVKESK. DNA for the CDR3: TGTGCCAGCAGCCAGGAATACACTGAAGCTTTCTTT. Its translation is CASSQEYTEAFF.

The chain uses TRBV11-3 and TRBJ2-6; D is perhaps TRBD1 or TRBD2 (6 bases each). The CDR3 is 16 amino acids. V shed 4 bases and J shed 2 bases, with 12 bases lying between them. Looked up from germline, CDR1 is SGHNT and CDR2 is YENEEA. CDR3 DNA sequence: TGTGCCAGCAGCTCCGGAGGGGGGACTGGGGCCAACGTCCTGACTTTC. Translating gives CASSSGGGTGANVLTF.

The chain employs TRBV10-1 and TRBJ2-3; a weak D match, TRBD2 (7 bases). The CDR3 contains 14 residues. Trimming removed 6 bases from V and 3 bases from J, with 13 bases in between. From germline, CDR1 is WNHNN and CDR2 SYGVQD (reference sequence). This CDR3 reads CASSPRGGTDTQYF. CDR3 DNA sequence: TGCGCCAGCAGCCCCAGGGGAGGGACAGATACGCAGTATTTT.

The chain combines TRBV11-2 with TRBJ2-5; no reliable D call. Trimming took off 5 bases at V and 4 bases at J, with 8 bases between the two ends. The CDR3 runs 12 residues. Germline V gene lookup returns CDR1 SGHAT and CDR2 FQNNGV. The CDR3 nucleotides read TGTGCCAGCAGCCTTTTGACAGAGACCCAGTACTTC. Translation: CASSLLTETQYF. Filled out from reference TRBV11-2 and TRBJ2-5, the complete variable domain reads EAGVAQSPRYKIIEKRQSVAFWCNPISGHATLYWYQQILGQGPKLLIQFQNNGVVDDSQLPKDRFSAERLKGVDSTLKIQPAKLEDSAVYLCASSLLTETQYFGPGTRLLVL.

The chain employs TRBV14 and TRBJ2-2; D ambiguous. The CDR3 is 13 residues long. Germline V gives CDR1 SGHDN, CDR2 FVKESK. Trimming pared 2 bases from V and 7 bases from J, leaving 8 bases between. The DNA for the CDR3 is TGTGCCAGCAGCCAAATCCGCGGCGGGGAGCTGTTTTTT. As protein: CASSQIRGGELFF.

The genes are TRBV27 and TRBJ2-1; D unresolved. Germline V gives CDR1 MNHEY, CDR2 SMNVEV (reference sequence). The CDR3 sequence is 12 residues long. Trimming stripped 9 bases from V and 9 bases from J, with 15 bases between. DNA of the CDR3: TGTGCCAGTTTTGGGGAAAAGGGTGAGCAGTTCTTC. Amino acid sequence: CASFGEKGEQFF.

V usage is TRBV6-4 and J usage is TRBJ2-1; D may be TRBD1 or TRBD2 (7 bases each). Germline CDR1 and CDR2: MRHNA and SNTAGT. V gave up 5 bases and J gave up 7 bases, with 18 bases separating them. The length of the CDR3 is 15 residues. DNA for the CDR3: TGTGCCAGCAGTAAGCGGGACAGTCAAGTGAATGAGCAGTTCTTC. Translation gives CASSKRDSQVNEQFF.

A few counts support this clone. The chain recombines TRBV27 with TRBJ1-5; TRBD1 agrees at 8 bases. Trimming removed 3 bases from V and 4 bases from J; junction bases left unmatched: 8. Germline lookup yields CDR1 MNHEY and CDR2 SMNVEV (reference sequence). The CDR3 loop spans 16 amino acids. CDR3 coding DNA: TGTGCCAGCAGTTTGAGGGCAGGGGGCATGAATCAGCCCCAGCATTTT. Encoded protein: CASSLRAGGMNQPQHF.

V is TRBV29-1 and J is TRBJ2-2; D gene unclear. V lost 1 base to trimming and J lost 5 bases, with 5 bases between them. The CDR3 totals 12 residues. Per the germline V gene, CDR1 is SQVTM and CDR2 is ANQGSEA. CDR3 sequence: CSVEGGTGELFF. CDR3 in DNA: TGCAGCGTTGAAGGCGGAACCGGGGAGCTGTTTTTT.

This chain uses TRBV6-5 with TRBJ1-1, with 8 bases fitting TRBD1. Losses at the gene ends were 6 bases for V and 2 bases for J; bases not matched to a gene: 5. Germline V lookup: CDR1 MNHEY, CDR2 SVGAGI. The CDR3 has 14 residues. The CDR3: CASRFTGGNTEAFF. In DNA form, the CDR3 reads TGTGCCAGCAGATTCACAGGGGGAAACACTGAAGCTTTCTTT.